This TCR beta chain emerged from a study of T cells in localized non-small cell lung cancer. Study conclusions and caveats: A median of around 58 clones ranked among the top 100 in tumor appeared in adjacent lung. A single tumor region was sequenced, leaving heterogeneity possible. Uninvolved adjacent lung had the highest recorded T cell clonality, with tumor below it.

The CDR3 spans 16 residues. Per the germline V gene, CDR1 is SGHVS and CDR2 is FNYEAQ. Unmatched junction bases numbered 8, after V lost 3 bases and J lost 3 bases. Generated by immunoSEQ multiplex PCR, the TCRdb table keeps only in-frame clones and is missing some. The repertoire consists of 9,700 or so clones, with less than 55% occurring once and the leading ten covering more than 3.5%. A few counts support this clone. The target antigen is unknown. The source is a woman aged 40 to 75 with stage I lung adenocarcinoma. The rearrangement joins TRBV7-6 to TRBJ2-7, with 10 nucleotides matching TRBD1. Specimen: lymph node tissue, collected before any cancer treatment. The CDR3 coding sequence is TGTGCCAGCAGCTTGGTTCTCGGGACAGGGGTCTACGAGCAGTACTTC. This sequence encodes CASSLVLGTGVYEQYF.